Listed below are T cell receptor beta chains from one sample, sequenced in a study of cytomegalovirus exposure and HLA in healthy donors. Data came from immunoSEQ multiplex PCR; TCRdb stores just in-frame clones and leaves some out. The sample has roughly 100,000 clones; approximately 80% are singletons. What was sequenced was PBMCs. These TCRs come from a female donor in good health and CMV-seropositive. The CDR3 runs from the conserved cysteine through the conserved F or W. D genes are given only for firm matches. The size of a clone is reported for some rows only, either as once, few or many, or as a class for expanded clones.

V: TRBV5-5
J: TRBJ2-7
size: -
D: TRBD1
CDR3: CASSLVQGEEQYF
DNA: TGTGCCAGCAGCTTGGTACAGGGGGAAGAGCAGTACTTC

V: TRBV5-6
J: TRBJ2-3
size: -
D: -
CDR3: CASSLGRDTDTQYF
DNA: TGTGCCAGCAGCTTGGGCAGGGACACAGATACGCAGTATTTT

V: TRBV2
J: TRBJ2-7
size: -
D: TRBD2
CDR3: CASSDEGGPLYEQYF
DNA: TGTGCCAGCAGTGATGAGGGAGGGCCCCTATACGAGCAGTACTTC

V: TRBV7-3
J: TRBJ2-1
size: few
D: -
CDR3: CASSLNRESNEQFF
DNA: TGTGCCAGCAGCTTAAACAGGGAATCTAATGAGCAGTTCTTC

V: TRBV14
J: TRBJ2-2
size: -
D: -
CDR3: CASSQWRGTGELFF
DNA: TGTGCCAGCAGCCAGTGGAGGGGTACCGGGGAGCTGTTTTTT

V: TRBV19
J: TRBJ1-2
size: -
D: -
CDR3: CASSIAGTNYGYTF
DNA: TGTGCCAGTAGTATAGCAGGGACAAACTATGGCTACACCTTC

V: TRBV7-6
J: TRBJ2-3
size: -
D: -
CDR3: CASSLGRGYTQYF
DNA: TGTGCCAGCAGCTTAGGCAGGGGATATACGCAGTATTTT

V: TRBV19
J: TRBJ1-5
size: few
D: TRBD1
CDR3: CASNPGQLVNQPQHF
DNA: TGTGCCAGTAATCCGGGACAGCTTGTTAATCAGCCCCAGCATTTT

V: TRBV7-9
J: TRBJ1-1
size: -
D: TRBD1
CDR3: CASSLRTGGTEAFF
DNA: TGTGCCAGCAGCTTAAGGACAGGCGGCACTGAAGCTTTCTTT

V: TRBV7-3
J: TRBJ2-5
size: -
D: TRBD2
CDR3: CASRSGLAAQETQYF
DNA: TGTGCCAGCAGATCGGGACTAGCGGCCCAAGAGACCCAGTACTTC

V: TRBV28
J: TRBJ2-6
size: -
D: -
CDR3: CASSPSGAGANVLTF
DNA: TGTGCCAGCAGTCCCTCGGGGGCTGGGGCCAACGTCCTGACTTTC

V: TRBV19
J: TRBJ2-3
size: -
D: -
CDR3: CASSSEGRDTQYF
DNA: TGTGCCAGTAGCTCGGAGGGGCGCGATACGCAGTATTTT

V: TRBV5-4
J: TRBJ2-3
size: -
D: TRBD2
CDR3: CASSLSASGGSSTDTQYF
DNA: TGTGCCAGCAGCTTGAGCGCTAGCGGGGGTTCTAGCACAGATACGCAGTATTTT

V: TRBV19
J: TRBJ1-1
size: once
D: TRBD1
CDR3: CASSPGQGINTEAFF
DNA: TGTGCCAGTAGTCCGGGACAGGGAATTAACACTGAAGCTTTCTTT

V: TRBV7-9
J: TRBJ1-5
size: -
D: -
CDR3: CASSLEGGQPQHF
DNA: TGTGCCAGCAGCTTAGAAGGAGGCCAGCCCCAGCATTTT

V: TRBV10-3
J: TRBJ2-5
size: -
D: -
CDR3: CAISGGIQETQYF
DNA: TGTGCCATCAGTGGAGGGATCCAAGAGACCCAGTACTTC

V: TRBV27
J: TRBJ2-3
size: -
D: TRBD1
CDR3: CASSQYRGRADTQYF
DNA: TGTGCCAGCAGTCAATACAGGGGGCGGGCAGATACGCAGTATTTT

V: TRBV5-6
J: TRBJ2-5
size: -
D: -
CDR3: CASSLAQGGGETQYF
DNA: TGTGCCAGCAGCTTGGCCCAGGGTGGGGGGGAGACCCAGTACTTC

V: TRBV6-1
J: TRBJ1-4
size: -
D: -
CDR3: CASSERQVATNEKLFF
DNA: TGTGCCAGCAGTGAAAGACAGGTTGCGACTAATGAAAAACTGTTTTTT

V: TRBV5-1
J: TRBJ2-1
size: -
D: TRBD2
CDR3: CASSLEASGGLDSYNEQFF
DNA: TGCGCCAGCAGCTTGGAGGCTAGCGGGGGGCTTGACTCCTACAATGAGCAGTTCTTC

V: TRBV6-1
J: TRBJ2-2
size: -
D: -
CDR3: CASSGTVTGELFF
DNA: TGTGCCAGCAGTGGGACAGTTACCGGGGAGCTGTTTTTT

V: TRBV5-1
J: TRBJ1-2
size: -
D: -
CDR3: CASRLTANYGYTF
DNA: TGCGCCAGCCGATTGACAGCTAACTATGGCTACACCTTC

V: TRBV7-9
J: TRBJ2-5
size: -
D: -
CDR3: CASSFSPRDTSQETQYF
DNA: TGTGCCAGCAGCTTTAGTCCCCGGGACACCTCCCAAGAGACCCAGTACTTC

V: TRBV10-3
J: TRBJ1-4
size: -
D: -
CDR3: CAISESGATNEKLFF
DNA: TGTGCCATCAGTGAGTCCGGAGCAACTAATGAAAAACTGTTTTTT

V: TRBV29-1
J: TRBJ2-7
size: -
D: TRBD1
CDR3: CSVIQGAYEQYF
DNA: TGCAGCGTTATACAGGGGGCCTACGAGCAGTACTTC

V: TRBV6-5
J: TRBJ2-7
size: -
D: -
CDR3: CASSIGGYGYEQYF
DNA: TGTGCCAGCAGTATTGGAGGGTACGGGTACGAGCAGTACTTC

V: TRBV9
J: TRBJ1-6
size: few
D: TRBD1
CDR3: CASSVTTGGNSPLHF
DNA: TGTGCCAGCAGCGTAACAACAGGGGGTAATTCACCCCTCCACTTT

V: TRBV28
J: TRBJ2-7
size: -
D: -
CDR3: CASRGNRGEQYF
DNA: TGTGCCAGCAGGGGGAACCGGGGTGAGCAGTACTTC